This passage covers 17 T cell receptor beta chains from one sample sequenced in a study of CD8+CD57+ T cells in acquired aplastic anemia. Genomic DNA served as template for TCR beta VDJ and CDR3 profiling. TCRdb fed the reads into MiXCR, producing one record per CDR3 protein. The sample holds 170,000 or so distinct CDR3 sequences, roughly 63% seen once. Patients sequenced had flow cytometry evidence of CD8+CD57+ cell expansion. Material: sorted CD4+, CD8+, or CD8+CD57+ T cells (not recorded which) from PBMCs. The receptors were sampled from a human donor with aplastic anemia.

The chain combines TRBV20-1 with TRBJ1-2, with unresolved D. V was cut by 7 bases and J by 5 bases, with 11 bases left in between. The CDR3 covers 11 residues. Germline V gives CDR1 DFQATT, CDR2 SNEGSKA (reference sequence). CDR3 in DNA: TGCAGTGGACCCGGGTCTTATGGCTACACCTTC. Translation: CSGPGSYGYTF.

In this sample, this clonotype turned up many times. The chain employs TRBV12-3 or TRBV12-4 and TRBJ2-1; D is perhaps TRBD1 (5 bases). CDR3 size: 12 residues. Trimming took 3 bases from V and 7 from J, leaving 7 bases between them. The CDR3 nucleotides are TGTGCCAGCAGTTTTCAGGGAAATGAGCAGTTCTTC. This encodes CASSFQGNEQFF.

The chain uses TRBV10-2 and TRBJ1-1; D gene uncertain. The germline CDR1 and CDR2 sequences are WSHSY and SAAADI. The CDR3 covers 16 residues. With 2 bases removed from V and 0 bases from J, the gap between germline ends came to 13 bases. The CDR3 sequence: CASSELQSGLNTEAFF. CDR3 bases: TGCGCCAGCAGTGAGCTCCAGTCCGGTCTGAACACTGAAGCTTTCTTT.

The genes are TRBV7-4 and TRBJ2-3; possibly TRBD1 for D (5 bases). Germline CDR1 is SGHVT and CDR2 is SQSDAQ. The CDR3 is 14 residues long. Trimming removed 3 bases from V and 8 bases from J, with 15 bases in between. The CDR3 is CASSFPNGQGTQYF. The CDR3 DNA reads TGTGCCAGCAGCTTCCCCAATGGTCAGGGTACGCAGTATTTT.

Concerning this clonotype itself: At one end the junction does not follow the germline gene, possibly because of a read error. V is TRBV6-4 and J is TRBJ2-2; 9 bases fit TRBD1. The CDR3 runs 14 residues. Germline CDR1 and CDR2: MRHNA and SNTAGT. CDR3 amino acids: CASTGTGFTGELLF. The CDR3 DNA reads TGTGCCAGCACTGGGACAGGGTTCACCGGGGAGCTGCTTTTT.

The chain has TRBV10-3 and TRBJ1-5; perhaps TRBD1 as D (6 bases). V dropped 5 bases and J dropped 3 bases, with 8 bases sitting between them. The germline CDR1 and CDR2 sequences are ENHRY and SYGVKD. CDR3 size: 13 residues. DNA of the CDR3: TGTGCCATCAGTAGGGGGGACAATCAGCCCCAGCATTTT. Encoded protein: CAISRGDNQPQHF.

This clonotype was seen at least ten times. This rearrangement joins TRBV5-1 to TRBJ2-5; 7 bases map to TRBD2. The CDR3 has 17 amino acids. V lost 1 base to trimming and J lost 2 bases; unmatched junction nucleotides: 11. Germline V gene data show CDR1 as SGHRS and CDR2 as YFSETQ. The CDR3 here is CASSLWVAGTTQETQYF. For the CDR3, the DNA is TGCGCCAGCAGCTTGTGGGTAGCGGGCACTACTCAAGAGACCCAGTACTTC.

The V and J genes are TRBV7-9 and TRBJ1-6, with D uncertain. Germline lookup yields CDR1 SEHNR and CDR2 FQNEAQ (reference sequence). This CDR3 has 12 amino acids. V dropped 3 bases and J dropped 9 bases, with 6 bases sitting between them. CDR3 DNA sequence: TGTGCCAGCAGCTTGAACGGTTCACCCCTCCACTTT. Translated, it gives CASSLNGSPLHF.

V gene TRBV20-1 combines with J gene TRBJ2-3; a possible D gene is TRBD2 (5 bases). Germline assignment: CDR1 DFQATT and CDR2 SNEGSKA (reference sequence). V lost 6 bases and J lost 1, with 23 bases in between. This CDR3 has 17 amino acids. The DNA of the CDR3 is TGCAGTGCCCGTAGCGAGTCACCTCAAATGGGCACAGATACGCAGTATTTT. It specifies CSARSESPQMGTDTQYF.

V is TRBV7-3 and J is TRBJ1-5; no reliable D call. V lost 5 bases, J lost 7 bases, and 18 bases lay in between. Per germline, CDR1 SGHTA and CDR2 FQGTGA. The CDR3 contains 15 residues. The CDR3 protein is CASSIGSYNEQPQHF. The CDR3, as DNA: TGTGCCAGCAGCATCGGGAGTTACAATGAGCAGCCCCAGCATTTT.

The chain carries TRBV7-9 and TRBJ2-7; D is unclear. The V gene's germline CDR1 is SEHNR and CDR2 FQNEAQ (reference sequence). The length of the CDR3 is 11 residues. V was cut by 6 bases and J by 5 bases, with 8 bases left in between. The DNA for the CDR3 is TGTGCCAGCAGTTTCCGCGACGAGCAGTACTTC. This encodes CASSFRDEQYF.

This chain uses TRBV29-1 with TRBJ2-7; D call uncertain. The V gene's germline CDR1 is SQVTM and CDR2 ANQGSEA. This CDR3 comprises 10 residues. V shed 6 bases and J shed 7 bases, with 10 bases lying between them. The CDR3 DNA follows: TGCAGCGTCAACTTTGGGGAGCAGTACTTC. This translates into CSVNFGEQYF.

V and J are TRBV29-1 and TRBJ1-3; TRBD1 might be the D (5 bases). V was shortened by 7 bases and J by 4 bases, with 11 bases between the two germline ends. The CDR3 has 12 residues. The germline V gene has CDR1 SQVTM and CDR2 ANQGSEA. The CDR3 protein is CSATGTGNTIYF. The CDR3 DNA sequence: TGCAGCGCCACAGGAACGGGAAACACCATATATTTT.

V and J are TRBV7-9 and TRBJ2-3, with D maybe TRBD2 (5 bases). Germline V gene sequence: CDR1 SEHNR, CDR2 FQNEAQ (reference sequence). There are 13 residues in the CDR3. Trimming shortened V by 7 bases and J by 1 base, and 9 bases separated the two germline ends. Here the CDR3 reads CASTTRGTDTQYF. In DNA, the CDR3 is TGTGCCAGCACCACTAGAGGCACAGATACGCAGTATTTT.

The chain carries TRBV15 and TRBJ1-1; 7 bases fit TRBD1. This CDR3 comprises 15 residues. With 5 bases clipped from V and 1 base from J, the junction kept 7 bases outside the gene matches. Germline V CDR1 and CDR2: LNHNV, YYDKDF (reference sequence). CDR3 bases: TGTGCCACCAGCCCCCCCGGGACAGCGAACACTGAAGCTTTCTTT. Amino acids: CATSPPGTANTEAFF.

The rearrangement links TRBV6-1 to TRBJ2-7; the match to TRBD1 covers 8 bases. Germline V lookup: CDR1 MNHNS, CDR2 SASEGT. Trimming took 6 bases from V and 5 from J; bases not matched to a gene: 6. CDR3 length equals 13 residues. This CDR3 reads CASRVGQGHEQYF. The CDR3 region has the DNA TGTGCCAGCAGAGTCGGACAGGGCCACGAGCAGTACTTC.

The genes are TRBV10-3 and TRBJ2-4; D might be TRBD2 (7 bases). Looked up from germline, CDR1 is ENHRY and CDR2 is SYGVKD. Trimming pared 6 bases from V and 3 bases from J, leaving 24 bases between. The CDR3 sequence is 18 residues long. In DNA form, the CDR3 reads TGTGCCATCAGCCCACAGGGAGGGACGAACCAGGGCAAAAACATTCAGTACTTC. It codes for CAISPQGGTNQGKNIQYF.